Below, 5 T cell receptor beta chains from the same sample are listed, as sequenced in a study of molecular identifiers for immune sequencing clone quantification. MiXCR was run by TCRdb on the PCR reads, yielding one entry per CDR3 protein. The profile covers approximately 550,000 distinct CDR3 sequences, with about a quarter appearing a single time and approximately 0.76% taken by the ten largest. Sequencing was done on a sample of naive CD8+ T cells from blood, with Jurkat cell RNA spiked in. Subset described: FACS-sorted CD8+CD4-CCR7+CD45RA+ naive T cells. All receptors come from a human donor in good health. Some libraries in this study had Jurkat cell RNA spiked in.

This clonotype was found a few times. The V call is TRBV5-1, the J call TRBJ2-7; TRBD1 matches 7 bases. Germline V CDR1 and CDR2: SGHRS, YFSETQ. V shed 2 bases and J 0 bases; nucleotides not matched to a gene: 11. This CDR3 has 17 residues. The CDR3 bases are TGCGCCAGCAGCTTAGGATTAAGACAGGGAAGCTCCTACGAGCAGTACTTC. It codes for CASSLGLRQGSSYEQYF.

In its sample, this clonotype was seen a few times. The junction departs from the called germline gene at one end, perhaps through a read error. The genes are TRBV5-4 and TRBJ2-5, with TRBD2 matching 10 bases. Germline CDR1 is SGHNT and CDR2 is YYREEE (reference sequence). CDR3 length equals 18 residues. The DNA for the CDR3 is TGTGCCAGCAGCCAGGATCCTAGCGGGGGCCTCCACCAAGAGCCCCAGTACTTC. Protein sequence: CASSQDPSGGLHQEPQYF.

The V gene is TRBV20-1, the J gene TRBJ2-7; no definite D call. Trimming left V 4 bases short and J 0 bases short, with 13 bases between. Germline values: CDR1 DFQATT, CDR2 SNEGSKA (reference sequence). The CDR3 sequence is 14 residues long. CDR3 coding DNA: TGCAGTGCTAATCAACACGGTAGCTCCTACGAGCAGTACTTC. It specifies CSANQHGSSYEQYF.

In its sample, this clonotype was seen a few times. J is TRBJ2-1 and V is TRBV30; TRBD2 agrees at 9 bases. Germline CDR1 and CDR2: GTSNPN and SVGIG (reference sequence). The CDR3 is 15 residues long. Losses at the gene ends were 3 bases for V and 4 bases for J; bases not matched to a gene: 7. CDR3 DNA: TGTGCCTGGAGCAATGGGCGGGAGGGATACAATGAGCAGTTCTTC. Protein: CAWSNGREGYNEQFF.

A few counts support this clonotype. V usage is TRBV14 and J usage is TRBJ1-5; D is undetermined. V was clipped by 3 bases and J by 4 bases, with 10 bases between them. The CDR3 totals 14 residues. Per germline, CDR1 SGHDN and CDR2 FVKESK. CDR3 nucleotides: TGTGCCAGCAGCCATCCTATACGTAATCAGCCCCAGCATTTT. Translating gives CASSHPIRNQPQHF.